A selection of T cell receptor beta chains follows, all from one sample in a study of T cell responses to AZD1222 COVID-19 vaccine. The method was immunoSEQ multiplex PCR; TCRdb's version includes in-frame clones alone and lacks a portion of them. The top ten clones hold around 27% of a sample with almost 70,000 clones, roughly 80% of them seen once. This specimen consisted of peripheral blood, obtained 28 days after the second AZD1222 dose. All receptors come from an adult who received the AZD1222 COVID-19 vaccine. CDR3s include the opening cysteine and the closing phenylalanine or tryptophan. A D gene is named only where the DNA matches it firmly. Not every row has a clone size; where given, it reads once, few, many or a size class.

clone size,V gene,D gene,J gene,CDR3 length,CDR3 protein,CDR3 DNA
-,TRBV30,-,TRBJ1-1,11,CAWSGAVEAFF,TGTGCCTGGAGTGGGGCCGTGGAAGCTTTCTTT
-,TRBV6-5,-,TRBJ1-2,13,CASSSHTAAGYTF,TGTGCCAGCAGTTCCCACACGGCGGCAGGCTACACCTTC
-,TRBV5-1,-,TRBJ2-1,13,CASSGRLEREQFF,TGCGCCAGCAGCGGGAGACTAGAACGTGAGCAGTTCTTC
-,TRBV24-1,-,TRBJ2-2,12,CATRSPGGELFF,TGTGCCACCAGGAGCCCGGGCGGGGAGCTGTTTTTT
-,TRBV13,TRBD1,TRBJ2-3,16,CASSLGQGASTDTQYF,TGTGCCAGCAGCTTAGGGCAGGGGGCGTCCACAGATACGCAGTATTTT
-,TRBV6-5,TRBD1,TRBJ1-5,12,CASRGTGLTQHF,TGTGCCAGCAGGGGGACAGGCCTGACCCAGCATTTT
once,TRBV9,-,TRBJ2-3,16,CASSVGLLGSTDTQYF,TGTGCCAGCAGCGTAGGTCTTTTGGGTTCCACAGATACGCAGTATTTT
-,TRBV6-1,-,TRBJ1-3,15,CASILDSASGNTIYF,TGTGCCAGCATCCTTGACTCGGCCTCTGGAAACACCATATATTTT
-,TRBV11-3,TRBD2,TRBJ2-7,14,CASSLGGEGIEQYF,TGTGCCAGCAGCTTAGGAGGGGAGGGGATCGAGCAGTACTTC
-,TRBV5-4,TRBD1,TRBJ1-1,14,CASSKDRGHTEAFF,TGTGCCAGCAGCAAGGACAGGGGGCACACTGAAGCTTTCTTT
few,TRBV18,-,TRBJ2-2,15,CASSPLDQGTGELFF,TGTGCCAGCTCACCCCTTGATCAGGGGACCGGGGAGCTGTTTTTT
-,TRBV5-4,-,TRBJ1-2,14,CASRREWGSYGYTF,TGTGCCAGCAGGCGCGAATGGGGATCCTATGGCTACACCTTC
-,TRBV15,-,TRBJ1-1,13,CATSRDHRVEAFF,TGTGCCACCAGCAGAGATCACAGGGTTGAAGCTTTCTTT
-,TRBV24-1,-,TRBJ1-5,13,CATSGNIDQPQHF,TGTGCCACCAGTGGGAACATAGATCAGCCCCAGCATTTT
-,TRBV9,-,TRBJ1-1,15,CASSQGGRRNTEAFF,TGTGCCAGCAGCCAAGGGGGGCGGCGGAACACTGAAGCTTTCTTT
-,TRBV24-1,TRBD2,TRBJ2-1,20,CATILGLAGGPRHSYNEQFF,TGTGCCACCATTCTGGGACTAGCGGGAGGACCAAGACACTCCTACAATGAGCAGTTCTTC
-,TRBV6-5,-,TRBJ1-6,11,CASSSFAPLHF,TGTGCCAGCAGTTCCTTCGCACCCCTCCACTTT
-,TRBV19,-,TRBJ1-2,15,CASSSTVRGTYGYTF,TGTGCCAGTAGCAGCACAGTGCGCGGGACCTATGGCTACACCTTC
-,TRBV5-1,TRBD1,TRBJ1-1,16,CASRISPGQYDTEAFF,TGCGCCAGCAGAATCTCGCCGGGACAGTACGACACTGAAGCTTTCTTT
medium-sized,TRBV11-2,-,TRBJ2-7,14,CASSLFGSSYEQYF,TGTGCCAGCAGCTTATTTGGCAGTTCCTACGAGCAGTACTTC
few,TRBV4-1,-,TRBJ1-2,15,CASSQGTATNYGYTF,TGCGCCAGCAGCCAAGGGACAGCTACTAACTATGGCTACACCTTC
-,TRBV18,-,TRBJ1-3,14,CASSPGRERDTIYF,TGTGCCAGCTCACCGGGCAGGGAACGGGACACCATATATTTT
-,TRBV10-3,-,TRBJ1-2,12,CAIRPGSYGYTF,TGTGCCATCAGACCAGGTTCCTATGGCTACACCTTC
few,TRBV24-1,-,TRBJ2-3,16,CATSDTGIKSPDTQYF,TGTGCCACCAGTGATACAGGGATCAAAAGTCCAGATACGCAGTATTTT
once,TRBV6-6,-,TRBJ1-2,14,CASGKQEVRYGYTF,TGTGCCAGCGGAAAACAGGAGGTGAGGTATGGCTACACCTTC
-,TRBV5-1,-,TRBJ2-1,15,CASSLRGETYNEQFF,TGCGCCAGCAGCTTAAGGGGGGAGACCTACAATGAGCAGTTCTTC
-,TRBV1,-,TRBJ1-3,17,CTSSQVLRTSSGNTIYF,TGCACCAGCAGCCAAGTTCTCCGGACAAGCTCTGGAAACACCATATATTTT
-,TRBV19,-,TRBJ1-1,12,CASRWGFGEAFF,TGTGCCAGTAGATGGGGCTTTGGTGAAGCTTTCTTT
few,TRBV7-9,TRBD1,TRBJ1-6,15,CASSFTGTANSPLHF,TGTGCCAGCAGCTTTACCGGGACAGCTAATTCACCCCTCCACTTT
-,TRBV6-5,TRBD1,TRBJ2-7,15,CASSYSGQGRRRQYF,TGTGCCAGCAGTTACTCCGGACAGGGAAGACGACGGCAGTACTTC
-,TRBV4-1,-,TRBJ1-2,13,CASSAREANGYTF,TGCGCCAGCAGCGCCCGGGAAGCTAATGGCTACACCTTC
once,TRBV6-5,TRBD2,TRBJ2-1,15,CASRISSGSFSEQFF,TGTGCCAGCAGGATCTCTAGCGGGAGTTTTAGTGAGCAGTTCTTC